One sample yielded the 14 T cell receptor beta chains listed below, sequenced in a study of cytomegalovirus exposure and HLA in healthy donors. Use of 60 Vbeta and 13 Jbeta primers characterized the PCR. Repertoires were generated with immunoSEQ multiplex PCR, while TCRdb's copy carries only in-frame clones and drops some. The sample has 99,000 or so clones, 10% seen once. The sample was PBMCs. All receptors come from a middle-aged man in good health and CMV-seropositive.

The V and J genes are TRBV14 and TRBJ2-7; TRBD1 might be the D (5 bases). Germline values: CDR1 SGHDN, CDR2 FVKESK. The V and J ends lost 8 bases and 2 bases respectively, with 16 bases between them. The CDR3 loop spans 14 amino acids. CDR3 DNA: TGTGCCAGCTCCTCCACCGACAGTACCTACGAGCAGTACTTC. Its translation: CASSSTDSTYEQYF. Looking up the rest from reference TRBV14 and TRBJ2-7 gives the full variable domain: EAGVTQFPSHSVIEKGQTVTLRCDPISGHDNLYWYRRVMGKEIKFLLHFVKESKQDESGMPNNRFLAERTGGTYSTLKVQPAELEDSGVYFCASSSTDSTYEQYFGPGTRLTVT.

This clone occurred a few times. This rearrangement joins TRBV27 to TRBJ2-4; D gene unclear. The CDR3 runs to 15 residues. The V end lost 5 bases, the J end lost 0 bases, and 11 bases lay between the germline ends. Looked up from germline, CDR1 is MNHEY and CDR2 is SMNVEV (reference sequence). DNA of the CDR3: TGTGCCAGCAGTCGCAGTGATCTAGCCAAAAACATTCAGTACTTC. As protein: CASSRSDLAKNIQYF.

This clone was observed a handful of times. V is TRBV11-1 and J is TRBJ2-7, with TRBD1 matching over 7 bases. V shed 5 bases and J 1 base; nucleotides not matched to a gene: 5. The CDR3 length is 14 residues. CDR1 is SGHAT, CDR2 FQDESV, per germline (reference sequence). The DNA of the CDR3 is TGTGCCAGCAGCCGAAACAGGGGATCCTACGAGCAGTACTTC. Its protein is CASSRNRGSYEQYF.

This CDR3 is CASSAAYEQYF. For the CDR3, the DNA is TGTGCCAGCAGCGCAGCCTACGAGCAGTACTTC. The chain has TRBV7-2 and TRBJ2-7; D is unresolved. CDR1 and CDR2 (germline): SGHTA, FQGNSA. This CDR3 is built from 11 residues. V was clipped by 5 bases and J by 2 bases, with 4 bases between them.

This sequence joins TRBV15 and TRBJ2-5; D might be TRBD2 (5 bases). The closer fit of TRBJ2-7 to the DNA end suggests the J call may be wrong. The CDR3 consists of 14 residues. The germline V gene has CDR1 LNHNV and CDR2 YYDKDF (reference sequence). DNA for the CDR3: TGTGCCACCAGCAGAGGAGGGCAGACCTACGAGCAGTACTTC. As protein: CATSRGGQTYEQYF.

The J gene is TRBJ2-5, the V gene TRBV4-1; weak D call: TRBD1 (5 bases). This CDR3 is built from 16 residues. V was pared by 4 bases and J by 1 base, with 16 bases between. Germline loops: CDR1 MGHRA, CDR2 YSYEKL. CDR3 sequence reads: CASSLLPQAPQETQYF. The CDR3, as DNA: TGCGCCAGCAGCCTCTTGCCACAGGCGCCCCAAGAGACCCAGTACTTC.

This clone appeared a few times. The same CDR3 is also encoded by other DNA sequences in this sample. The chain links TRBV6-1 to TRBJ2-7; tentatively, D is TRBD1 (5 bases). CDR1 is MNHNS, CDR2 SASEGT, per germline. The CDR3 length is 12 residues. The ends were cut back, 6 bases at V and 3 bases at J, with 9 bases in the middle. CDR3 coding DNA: TGTGCCAGCAGGGGGCCGGTCTACGAGCAGTACTTC. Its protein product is CASRGPVYEQYF.

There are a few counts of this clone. The CDR3 DNA follows: TGTGCCAGCAGTGCAGGGGGCTTATCCTACGAGCAGTACTTC. Translated: CASSAGGLSYEQYF. The rearrangement links TRBV28 to TRBJ2-7; 8 bases match TRBD1. Per the germline V gene, CDR1 is MDHEN and CDR2 is SYDVKM. The V gene end was trimmed by 5 bases and the J gene end by 1 base; junction bases not matched to a gene: 4. This CDR3 is 14 amino acids long.

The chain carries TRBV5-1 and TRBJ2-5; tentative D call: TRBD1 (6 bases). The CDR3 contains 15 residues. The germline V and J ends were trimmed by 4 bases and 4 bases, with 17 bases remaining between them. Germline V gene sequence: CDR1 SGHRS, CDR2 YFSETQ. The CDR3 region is CASSQETGSRETQYF. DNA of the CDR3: TGCGCCAGCAGCCAGGAGACAGGATCGAGAGAGACCCAGTACTTC.

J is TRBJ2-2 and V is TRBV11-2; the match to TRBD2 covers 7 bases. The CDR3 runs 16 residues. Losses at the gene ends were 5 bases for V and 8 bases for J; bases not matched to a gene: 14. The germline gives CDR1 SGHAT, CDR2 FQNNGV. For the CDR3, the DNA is TGTGCCAGCAGCCTAACTACTAGCGCCCAAAGAGGGGAGCTGTTTTTT. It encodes CASSLTTSAQRGELFF.

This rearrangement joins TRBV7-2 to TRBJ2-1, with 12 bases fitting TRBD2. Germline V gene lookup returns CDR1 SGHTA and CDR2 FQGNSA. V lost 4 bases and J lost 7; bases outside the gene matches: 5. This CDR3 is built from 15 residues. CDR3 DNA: TGTGCCAGCAGCTCGGTCGGGACTAGCGGGAATGAGCAGTTCTTC. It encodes CASSSVGTSGNEQFF.

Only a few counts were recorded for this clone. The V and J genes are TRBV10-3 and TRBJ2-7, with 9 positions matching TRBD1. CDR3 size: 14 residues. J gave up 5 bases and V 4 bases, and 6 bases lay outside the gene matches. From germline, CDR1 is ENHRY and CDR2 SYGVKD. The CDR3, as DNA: TGTGCCATCAGTGGCGGGGACAGGGTCAACGAGCAGTACTTC. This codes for CAISGGDRVNEQYF.

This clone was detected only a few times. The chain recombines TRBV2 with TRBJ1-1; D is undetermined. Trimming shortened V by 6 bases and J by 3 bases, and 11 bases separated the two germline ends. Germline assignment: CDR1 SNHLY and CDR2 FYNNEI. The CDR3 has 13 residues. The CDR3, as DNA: TGTGCCAGCAGAAGACTAGAGGACACTGAAGCTTTCTTT. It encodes CASRRLEDTEAFF.

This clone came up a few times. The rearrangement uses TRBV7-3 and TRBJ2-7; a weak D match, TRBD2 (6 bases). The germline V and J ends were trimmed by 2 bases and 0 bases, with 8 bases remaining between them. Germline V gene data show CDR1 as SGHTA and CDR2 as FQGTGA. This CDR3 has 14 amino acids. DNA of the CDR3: TGTGCCAGCAGCTTAGGCGGGAACTCCTACGAGCAGTACTTC. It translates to CASSLGGNSYEQYF.